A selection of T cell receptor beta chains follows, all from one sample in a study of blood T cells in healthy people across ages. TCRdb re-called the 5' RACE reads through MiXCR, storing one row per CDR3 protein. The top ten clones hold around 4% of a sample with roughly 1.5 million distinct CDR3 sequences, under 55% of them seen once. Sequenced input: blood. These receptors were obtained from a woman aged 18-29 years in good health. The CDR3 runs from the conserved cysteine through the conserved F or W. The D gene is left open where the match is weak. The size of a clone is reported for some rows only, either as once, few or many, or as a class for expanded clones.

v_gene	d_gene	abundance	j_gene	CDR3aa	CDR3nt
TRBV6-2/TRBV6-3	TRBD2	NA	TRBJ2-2	CASRPRTSGNTGELFF	TGTGCCAGCAGACCCAGGACTAGCGGGAACACCGGGGAGCTGTTTTTT
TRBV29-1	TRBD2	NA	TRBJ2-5	CSATVSGGPETQYF	TGCAGCGCCACGGTGTCGGGAGGGCCGGAGACCCAGTACTTC
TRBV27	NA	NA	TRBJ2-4	CASSLGTKNIQYF	TGTGCCAGCAGTTTAGGGACCAAAAACATTCAGTACTTC
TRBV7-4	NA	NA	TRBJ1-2	CASSLVQYGYTF	TGTGCCAGCAGCTTAGTACAGTATGGCTACACCTTC
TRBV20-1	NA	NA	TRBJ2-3	CSATLIGRPADTQYF	TGCAGTGCTACTTTGATTGGGAGACCCGCAGATACGCAGTATTTT
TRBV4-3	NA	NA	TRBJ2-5	CASSQETGRHQETQYF	TGCGCCAGCAGCCAAGAGACGGGACGGCACCAAGAGACCCAGTACTTC
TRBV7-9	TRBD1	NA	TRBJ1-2	CASSSIGTGPLSGYTF	TGTGCCAGCAGCTCTATTGGGACAGGGCCACTAAGTGGCTACACCTTC
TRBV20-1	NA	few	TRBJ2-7	CSASGGIEQYF	TGCAGTGCTAGTGGAGGGATCGAGCAGTACTTC
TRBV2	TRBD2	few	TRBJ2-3	CASRGAGVGYSTDTQYF	TGTGCCAGCCGGGGAGCGGGAGTCGGATATAGCACAGATACGCAGTATTTT
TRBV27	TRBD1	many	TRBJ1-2	CASSPWTGSNYGYTF	TGTGCCAGCAGTCCTTGGACAGGGTCGAACTATGGCTACACCTTC
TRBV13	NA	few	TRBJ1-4	CASSPTGRYNEKLFF	TGTGCCAGCAGCCCCACAGGGCGATATAATGAGAAACTGTTTTTT
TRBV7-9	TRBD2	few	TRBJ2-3	CASRSTIAGATDTQYF	TGTGCCAGCAGATCTACTATAGCGGGGGCCACAGATACGCAGTATTTT
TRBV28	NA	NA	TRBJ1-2	CASIGTEYGYTF	TGTGCCAGCATCGGAACGGAGTACGGCTACACCTTC
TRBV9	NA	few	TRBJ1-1	CASSVGQFHTEAFF	TGTGCCAGCAGCGTAGGACAGTTCCACACTGAAGCTTTCTTT
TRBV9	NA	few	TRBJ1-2	CASSSFGGYGYTF	TGTGCCAGCAGCTCGTTCGGAGGTTATGGCTACACCTTC
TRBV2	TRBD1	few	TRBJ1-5	CASGQVLTKPQHF	TGTGCCAGCGGACAGGTCTTGACCAAGCCCCAGCATTTT
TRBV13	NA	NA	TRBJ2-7	CASSLRLATYEQYF	TGTGCCAGCAGCTTACGGCTAGCGACCTACGAGCAGTACTTC
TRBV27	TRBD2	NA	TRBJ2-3	CASSLSGGYTQYF	TGTGCCAGCAGTTTATCCGGGGGGTATACGCAGTATTTT
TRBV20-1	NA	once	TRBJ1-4	CSAPNPGTGYEKLFF	TGCAGTGCGCCAAACCCCGGGACGGGTTATGAAAAACTGTTTTTT
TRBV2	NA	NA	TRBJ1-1	CASSERGDGNTEAFF	TGTGCCAGCAGTGAAAGGGGGGACGGGAACACTGAAGCTTTCTTT
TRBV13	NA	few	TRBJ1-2	CASSLWRQPYGYTF	TGTGCCAGCAGCTTATGGCGGCAGCCGTATGGCTACACCTTC
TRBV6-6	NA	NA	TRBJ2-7	CASSYSWQDEQYF	TGTGCCAGCAGTTACTCGTGGCAAGACGAGCAGTACTTC
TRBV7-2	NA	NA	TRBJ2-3	CASSPCGETSTDTQYF	TGTGCCAGCAGCCCTTGTGGGGAGACTAGCACAGATACGCAGTATTTT